A selection of T cell receptor beta chains follows, all from one sample in a study of blood T cell repertoires in COVID-19. Here immunoSEQ multiplex PCR was the method, and the copy in TCRdb shows in-frame clones only, minus some. The table has more than 95,000 clones, roughly 90% seen once. The sample comprised peripheral blood. The origin of the receptors is a middle-aged man with acute or convalescent COVID-19. Both conserved end residues are part of each CDR3. Part of the rows lack a size; the others show once, few, many or a class for expanded clones.

abundance: .
j_gene: TRBJ1-4
v_gene: TRBV7-9
CDR3aa: CASRTGAGTDGEKLFF

abundance: .
j_gene: TRBJ2-3
v_gene: TRBV18
CDR3aa: CASSPSGLDTQYF

abundance: few
j_gene: TRBJ2-7
v_gene: TRBV28
CDR3aa: CASSQRTGSYEQYF

abundance: .
j_gene: TRBJ1-5
v_gene: TRBV18
CDR3aa: CASSPLQGANQPQHF

abundance: .
j_gene: TRBJ2-1
v_gene: TRBV27
CDR3aa: CASKGGTSGRNEQFF

abundance: .
j_gene: TRBJ1-2
v_gene: TRBV27
CDR3aa: CASSLSGTGLNGYTF

abundance: .
j_gene: TRBJ2-3
v_gene: TRBV3-1/TRBV3-2
CDR3aa: CASSHLITDTQYF

abundance: .
j_gene: TRBJ2-1
v_gene: TRBV19
CDR3aa: CASSPMGRGLINEQFF

abundance: .
j_gene: TRBJ1-1
v_gene: TRBV5-4
CDR3aa: CASNRDMNTEAFF

abundance: once
j_gene: TRBJ1-5
v_gene: TRBV6-2/TRBV6-3
CDR3aa: CASSYSVQGTKWQPQHF

abundance: .
j_gene: TRBJ2-7
v_gene: TRBV11-3
CDR3aa: CASRARQSYEQYF